The 31 T cell receptor beta chains in this list originate from one sample, sequenced in a study of cytomegalovirus exposure and HLA in healthy donors. Here immunoSEQ multiplex PCR was the method, and the copy in TCRdb shows in-frame clones only, minus some. The table has roughly 200,000 clones, around nine tenths seen once. The sample comprised PBMCs. These receptors were collected from a man aged 25 to 40 in good health and CMV-seropositive.

This chain uses TRBV29-1 with TRBJ1-5; D is possibly TRBD1 (6 bases). CDR1 is SQVTM and CDR2 is ANQGSEA in the germline V gene. V was shortened by 7 bases and J by 3 bases, with 10 bases between the two germline ends. The CDR3 length is 12 residues. CDR3 sequence reads: CSATGLNQPQHF. CDR3 DNA: TGCAGCGCAACAGGGCTCAATCAGCCCCAGCATTTT.

This clone has just a few counts. The chain uses TRBV4-3 and TRBJ2-7; D possibly corresponds to TRBD1 (6 bases). The CDR3 covers 16 residues. V lost 0 bases, J lost 4 bases, and 16 bases lay in between. Germline V CDR1 and CDR2: LGHNA, YSLEER. The CDR3, as DNA: TGCGCCAGCAGCCAAGACGACGACAGGATCCCGTACGAGCAGTACTTC. Its protein is CASSQDDDRIPYEQYF.

This clone has a handful of counts. Relative to the germline gene, one junction end is altered; a read error may explain this. The same CDR3 can be traced to other DNA sequences in this sample. This rearrangement joins TRBV7-7 to TRBJ2-7, with D perhaps given as TRBD1 or TRBD2 (6 bases each). Germline CDR1 and CDR2: SSHAT and FNYEAQ (reference sequence). CDR3 length equals 15 residues. CDR3 residues: CASSLGAGPTYEQYF. CDR3 coding DNA: TGTGCTAGCAGCTTGGGGGCGGGGCCGACTTACGAGCAGTACTTC.

V usage is TRBV29-1 and J usage is TRBJ1-2, with unresolved D. Germline lookup yields CDR1 SQVTM and CDR2 ANQGSEA. Trimming cost V 3 bases and J 7 bases, with 6 bases left between them. The CDR3 totals 10 residues. The CDR3 loop reads CSVDAGGYTF. The CDR3 nucleotides read TGCAGCGTTGATGCTGGTGGCTACACCTTC.

The chain combines TRBV25-1 with TRBJ2-2; a possible D gene is TRBD2 (6 bases). CDR1 MGHDK and CDR2 SYGVNS come from the germline V gene. The length of the CDR3 is 15 residues. Trimming took 3 bases from V and 4 from J, leaving 12 bases between them. The chain's CDR3 is CASSDPTRVTGELFF. The CDR3 DNA sequence: TGTGCCAGCAGTGACCCGACTAGAGTCACCGGGGAGCTGTTTTTT.

V and J are TRBV11-3 and TRBJ1-6; D is unclear. CDR1 and CDR2 (germline): SGHNT, YENEEA. Trimming removed 2 bases from V and 6 bases from J, with 8 bases in between. The CDR3 sequence is 14 residues long. The DNA for the CDR3 is TGTGCCAGCAGCTTAAGGCGGGGTAATTCACCCCTCCACTTT. Encoded protein: CASSLRRGNSPLHF.

The CDR3 reads CATRPNRGQTTEAFF. The CDR3 DNA follows: TGTGCCACCAGACCAAACAGGGGGCAGACCACTGAAGCTTTCTTT. The J gene is TRBJ1-1, the V gene TRBV28, with 9 bases lining up with TRBD1. The CDR3 has 15 residues. J lost 4 bases, V lost 10 bases, and 13 bases had no gene match. The germline V gene has CDR1 MDHEN and CDR2 SYDVKM. The entire variable domain, with the rest obtained from reference TRBV28 and TRBJ1-1, is as follows: DVKVTQSSRYLVKRTGEKVFLECVQDMDHENMFWYRQDPGLGLRLIYFSYDVKMKEKGDIPEGYSVSREKKERFSLILESASTNQTSMYLCATRPNRGQTTEAFFGQGTRLTVV.

The CDR3 loop reads CASSLRGTYYNYGYTF. As DNA, the CDR3 is TGTGCCAGCAGCTTGCGCGGGACCTATTATAACTATGGCTACACCTTC. The V and J genes are TRBV7-2 and TRBJ1-2, with D possibly being TRBD1 (5 bases). CDR1 SGHTA and CDR2 FQGNSA come from the germline V gene. This CDR3 comprises 16 residues. Trimming removed 3 bases at V and 1 base at J, with 15 bases between.

The chain uses TRBV27 and TRBJ2-2; D perhaps matches TRBD2 (6 bases). This CDR3 comprises 15 residues. Per germline, CDR1 MNHEY and CDR2 SMNVEV (reference sequence). V gave up 9 bases and J gave up 2 bases, with 16 bases separating them. CDR3 nucleotide sequence: TGTGCCAGTTCCCTGGGGAGGTACAACACCGGGGAGCTGTTTTTT. Translated: CASSLGRYNTGELFF.

The chain carries TRBV27 and TRBJ2-4; the D gene is possibly TRBD2 (5 bases). The CDR3 loop spans 13 amino acids. V lost 2 bases and J lost 6, with 8 bases in between. Germline V CDR1 and CDR2: MNHEY, SMNVEV (reference sequence). The CDR3 loop reads CASSLQGGNIQYF. CDR3 in DNA: TGTGCCAGCAGTTTACAAGGAGGAAACATTCAGTACTTC.

This chain joins TRBV5-4 and TRBJ2-3; 12 bases match TRBD2. The J segment lost 4 bases and the V segment lost 6 bases, leaving 3 bases of the junction unmatched. Germline V gene data show CDR1 as SGHNT and CDR2 as YYREEE (reference sequence). The CDR3 has 14 amino acids. CDR3 residues: CASTSSGGADTQYF. CDR3 nucleotide sequence: TGTGCCAGCACCTCTAGCGGGGGGGCAGATACGCAGTATTTT.

In DNA, the CDR3 is TGTGCCAGCAGCTTAAGTTGGGGGAACACCGGGGAGCTGTTTTTT. Amino acids: CASSLSWGNTGELFF. This chain uses TRBV7-7 with TRBJ2-2; D is uncertain. V shed 2 bases and J shed 1 base, with 8 bases lying between them. Germline CDR1 SSHAT, CDR2 FNYEAQ (reference sequence). This CDR3 comprises 15 residues.

V is TRBV5-1 and J is TRBJ2-6; 7 bases map to TRBD1. Germline lookup yields CDR1 SGHRS and CDR2 YFSETQ. CDR3 length equals 15 residues. Trimming took 5 bases from V and 1 from J; bases not matched to a gene: 3. DNA of the CDR3: TGCGCCAGCAGTTGGGACAGTTCTGGGGCCAACGTCCTGACTTTC. Translation: CASSWDSSGANVLTF.

V is TRBV6-6 and J is TRBJ1-3; D uncertain. Germline-derived CDR1 and CDR2 are MNHNY and SVGAGI (reference sequence). V lost 0 bases, J lost 14 bases, and 14 bases lay in between. The CDR3 totals 13 residues. DNA of the CDR3: TGTGCCAGCAGTTACTCTTCGAGAGATACCCTATATTTT. Its protein is CASSYSSRDTLYF.

The rearrangement joins TRBV9 to TRBJ2-3; 12 nucleotides match TRBD2. Per the germline V gene, CDR1 is SGDLS and CDR2 is YYNGEE. Trimming at V came to 4 bases and at J to 1 base, leaving 4 bases not matched to a gene. The CDR3 is made up of 16 amino acids. This chain's CDR3 is CASSPRTSGGTDTQYF. DNA for the CDR3: TGTGCCAGCAGCCCTCGGACTAGCGGGGGCACAGATACGCAGTATTTT.

This clone has more than one count but fewer than ten. The V gene is TRBV7-2, the J gene TRBJ2-7; D call uncertain. V dropped 0 bases and J dropped 2 bases, with 8 bases sitting between them. Looked up from germline, CDR1 is SGHTA and CDR2 is FQGNSA. The CDR3 has 14 amino acids. The DNA of the CDR3 is TGTGCCAGCAGCTTAGCTGGATCTGCCTACGAGCAGTACTTC. The encoded protein is CASSLAGSAYEQYF.

V gene TRBV4-1 combines with J gene TRBJ1-2, with D uncertain. Germline assignment: CDR1 MGHRA and CDR2 YSYEKL. The CDR3 has 15 residues. With 0 bases removed from V and 4 bases from J, the gap between germline ends came to 12 bases. For the CDR3, the DNA is TGCGCCAGCAGCCAAGATCCCAGAGTCGGCTATGGCTACACCTTC. As protein: CASSQDPRVGYGYTF.

The chain recombines TRBV7-3 with TRBJ2-5; TRBD2 matches 15 bases. CDR3 size: 16 residues. Germline trimming cut 4 bases from V and 5 bases from J; bases unmatched to any gene: 5. Germline CDR1 SGHTA, CDR2 FQGTGA. The CDR3 spells CASSSGTSGRKETQYF. DNA for the CDR3: TGTGCCAGCAGCTCCGGGACTAGCGGGAGGAAGGAGACCCAGTACTTC.

The V call is TRBV5-1, the J call TRBJ2-1; TRBD1 might be the D (6 bases). The V gene's germline CDR1 is SGHRS and CDR2 YFSETQ. The length of the CDR3 is 15 residues. The germline V and J ends were trimmed by 2 bases and 2 bases, with 11 bases remaining between them. The CDR3 nucleotides are TGCGCCAGCAGCTTTTCAGGGGCAACCTACAATGAGCAGTTCTTC. Translated, it gives CASSFSGATYNEQFF.

Points on this clone: One end of the junction is discordant with germline, which a read error may explain. This chain links TRBV7-7 with TRBJ2-2; D not resolved. The germline CDR1 and CDR2 sequences are SSHAT and FNYEAQ (reference sequence). The CDR3 runs 14 residues. The CDR3 loop is CASSLDGNTGELFF. The CDR3 nucleotides are TGTGCTAGCAGCTTAGATGGGAACACCGGGGAGCTGTTTTTT.

This clone came up a few times. The chain links TRBV7-9 to TRBJ2-7; 7 bases map to TRBD2. CDR3 length equals 13 residues. The V gene end was trimmed by 8 bases and the J gene end by 5 bases; junction bases not matched to a gene: 9. The germline V gene has CDR1 SEHNR and CDR2 FQNEAQ (reference sequence). The CDR3 here is CASHGGVGHEQYF. The DNA of the CDR3 is TGTGCCAGCCATGGGGGGGTTGGCCACGAGCAGTACTTC.

The chain joins TRBV5-4 to TRBJ2-1; a possible D gene is TRBD1 (6 bases). CDR1 and CDR2 (germline): SGHNT, YYREEE (reference sequence). Trimming left V 4 bases short and J 10 bases short, with 9 bases between. This CDR3 comprises 11 residues. CDR3 in amino acids: CASSRGGEQFF. The CDR3 bases are TGTGCCAGCAGCCGAGGGGGAGAGCAGTTCTTC.

The chain links TRBV27 to TRBJ2-7; D possibly corresponds to TRBD2 (6 bases). The V end was cut by 5 bases, the J end by 4 bases, with 15 bases between. The CDR3 spans 14 residues. CDR1 and CDR2 from the germline V gene are MNHEY and SMNVEV (reference sequence). The CDR3 reads CASSPGTFRYEQYF. CDR3 nucleotide sequence: TGTGCCAGCAGTCCCGGGACTTTTAGGTACGAGCAGTACTTC.

The table lists this clone with many counts. The genes are TRBV18 and TRBJ2-1, with a possible D match to TRBD2 (6 bases). The CDR3 totals 15 residues. In germline, CDR1 is KGHSH, CDR2 LQKENI. The V gene lost 4 bases and the J gene lost 3 bases, with 13 bases spanning the gap. The CDR3 protein is CASSLLTSSYNEQFF. The DNA for the CDR3 is TGTGCCAGCTCACTCCTGACTAGTAGCTACAATGAGCAGTTCTTC.

This clone occurred a few times. This chain's CDR3 is CASSDFAPTYEQYF. In DNA, the CDR3 is TGTGCCAGCAGTGATTTTGCACCTACCTACGAGCAGTACTTC. The V gene is TRBV6-1, the J gene TRBJ2-7; D uncertain. Germline-derived CDR1 and CDR2 are MNHNS and SASEGT. The CDR3 is 14 amino acids. Trimming pared 3 bases from V and 2 bases from J, leaving 11 bases between.

CDR3: CASSPGPIPYEQYF. CDR3 DNA: TGCGCCAGCAGCCCGGGGCCAATCCCTTACGAGCAGTACTTC. The chain carries TRBV4-1 and TRBJ2-7, with D perhaps assigned TRBD1 or TRBD2 (5 bases each). Germline V CDR1 and CDR2: MGHRA, YSYEKL. This CDR3 contains 14 residues. V was cut by 4 bases and J by 4 bases, with 14 bases left in between.

The chain joins TRBV27 to TRBJ2-2; D is possibly TRBD2 (6 bases). Germline V CDR1 and CDR2: MNHEY, SMNVEV (reference sequence). V was pared by 8 bases and J by 6 bases, with 13 bases between. The CDR3 is made up of 13 amino acids. The CDR3 sequence: CASGVGGSGELFF. The CDR3 DNA reads as TGTGCCAGCGGAGTCGGGGGATCCGGGGAGCTGTTTTTT.

V and J are TRBV6-5 and TRBJ1-4; perhaps TRBD1 as D (5 bases). Trimming shortened V by 7 bases and J by 7 bases, and 16 bases separated the two germline ends. Germline CDR1 reads MNHEY; CDR2 reads SVGAGI. The CDR3 runs 14 residues. This CDR3 is CASTPRAGSEKLFF. The CDR3 bases are TGTGCCAGCACCCCTAGGGCAGGGTCTGAAAAACTGTTTTTT.

This clone appeared a single time. V and J are TRBV6-5 and TRBJ2-1, with D unclear. CDR3 length: 14 amino acids. Between the trimmed V and J ends, which lost 5 bases and 3 bases, there was a span of 11 bases. The V gene's germline CDR1 is MNHEY and CDR2 SVGAGI. CDR3 amino acids: CASSPLDDYNEQFF. DNA of the CDR3: TGTGCCAGCAGTCCCTTGGACGACTACAATGAGCAGTTCTTC.

V usage is TRBV18 and J usage is TRBJ2-7; 8 bases match TRBD1. Losses at the gene ends were 5 bases for V and 3 bases for J; bases not matched to a gene: 3. The CDR3 is 13 amino acids. Per germline, CDR1 KGHSH and CDR2 LQKENI. CDR3 residues: CASSMDRDYEQYF. The CDR3 DNA is TGTGCCAGCTCAATGGACAGGGACTACGAGCAGTACTTC.

The gene calls are TRBV7-9 and TRBJ2-7, with TRBD2 matching over 7 bases. Trimming at V came to 5 bases and at J to 0 bases, leaving 7 bases not matched to a gene. The CDR3 is 15 residues long. Germline-derived CDR1 and CDR2 are SEHNR and FQNEAQ (reference sequence). The CDR3 protein is CASSPRTSLSYEQYF. The CDR3 DNA reads TGTGCCAGCAGCCCACGGACTAGTCTCTCCTACGAGCAGTACTTC.